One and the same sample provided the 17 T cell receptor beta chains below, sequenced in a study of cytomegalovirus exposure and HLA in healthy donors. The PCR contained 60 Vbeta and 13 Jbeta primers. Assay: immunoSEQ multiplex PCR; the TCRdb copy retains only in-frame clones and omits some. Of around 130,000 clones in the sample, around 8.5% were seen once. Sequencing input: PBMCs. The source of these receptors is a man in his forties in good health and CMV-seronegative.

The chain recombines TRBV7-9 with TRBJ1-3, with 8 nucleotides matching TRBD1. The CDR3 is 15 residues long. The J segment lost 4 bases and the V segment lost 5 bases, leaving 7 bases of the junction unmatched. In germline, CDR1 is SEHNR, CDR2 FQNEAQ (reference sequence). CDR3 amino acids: CASSPDRVSGNTIYF. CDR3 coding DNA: TGTGCCAGCAGCCCGGACAGGGTTTCCGGAAACACCATATATTTT.

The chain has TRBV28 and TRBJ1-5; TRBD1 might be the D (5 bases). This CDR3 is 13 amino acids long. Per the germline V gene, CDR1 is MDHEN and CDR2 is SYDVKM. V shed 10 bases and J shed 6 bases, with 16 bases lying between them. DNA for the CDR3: TGTGCCAACCAGATCAGGGTGGGTCAGCCCCAGCATTTT. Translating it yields CANQIRVGQPQHF.

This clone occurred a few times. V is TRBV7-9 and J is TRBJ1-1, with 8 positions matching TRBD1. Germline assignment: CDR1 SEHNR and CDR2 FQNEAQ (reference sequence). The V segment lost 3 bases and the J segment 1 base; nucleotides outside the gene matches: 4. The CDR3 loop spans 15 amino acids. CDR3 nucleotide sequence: TGTGCCAGCAGCTTCAGGGGGCCGACGAACACTGAAGCTTTCTTT. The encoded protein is CASSFRGPTNTEAFF.

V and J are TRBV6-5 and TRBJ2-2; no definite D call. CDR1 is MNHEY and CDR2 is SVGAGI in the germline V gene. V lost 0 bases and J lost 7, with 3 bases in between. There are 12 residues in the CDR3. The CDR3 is CASSYSRGELFF. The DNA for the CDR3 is TGTGCCAGCAGTTACTCGCGCGGGGAGCTGTTTTTT.

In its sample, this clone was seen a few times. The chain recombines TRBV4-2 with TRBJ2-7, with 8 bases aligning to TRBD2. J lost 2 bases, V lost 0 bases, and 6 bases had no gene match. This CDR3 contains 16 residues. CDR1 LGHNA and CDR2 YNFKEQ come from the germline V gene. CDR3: CASSQDGRGETYEQYF. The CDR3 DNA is TGTGCCAGCAGCCAAGATGGGCGGGGGGAGACCTACGAGCAGTACTTC.

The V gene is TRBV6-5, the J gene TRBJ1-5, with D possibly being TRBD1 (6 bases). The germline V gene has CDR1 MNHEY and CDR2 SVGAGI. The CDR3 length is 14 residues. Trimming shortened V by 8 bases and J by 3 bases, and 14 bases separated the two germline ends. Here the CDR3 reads CASSQGQFNQPQHF. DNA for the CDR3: TGTGCCAGCTCACAAGGACAGTTCAATCAGCCCCAGCATTTT.

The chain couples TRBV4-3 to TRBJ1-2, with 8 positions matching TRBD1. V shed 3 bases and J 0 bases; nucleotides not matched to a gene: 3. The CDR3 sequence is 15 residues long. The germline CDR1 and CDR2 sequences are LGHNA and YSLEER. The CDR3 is CASSQAGGTNYGYTF. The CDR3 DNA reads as TGCGCCAGCAGCCAGGCAGGGGGCACTAACTATGGCTACACCTTC.

CDR3 nucleotides: TGCGCCAGCAGCTTGACGAGGACCGGGGAGCTGTTTTTT. It codes for CASSLTRTGELFF. The chain is built from TRBV5-1 and TRBJ2-2; D remains ambiguous. V lost 1 base and J lost 5, with 6 bases in between. CDR3 size: 13 residues. Germline lookup yields CDR1 SGHRS and CDR2 YFSETQ.

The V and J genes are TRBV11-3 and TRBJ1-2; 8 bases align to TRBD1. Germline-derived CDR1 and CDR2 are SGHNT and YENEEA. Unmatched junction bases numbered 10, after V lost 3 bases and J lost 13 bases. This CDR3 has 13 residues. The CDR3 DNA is TGTGCCAGCAGCTTCGGAACAGGGGGAGCGATCACCTTC. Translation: CASSFGTGGAITF. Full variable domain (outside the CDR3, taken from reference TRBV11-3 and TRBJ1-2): EAGVVQSPRYKIIEKKQPVAFWCNPISGHNTLYWYLQNLGQGPELLIRYENEEAVDDSQLPKDRFSAERLKGVDSTLKIQPAELGDSAVYLCASSFGTGGAITFGSGTRLTVV.

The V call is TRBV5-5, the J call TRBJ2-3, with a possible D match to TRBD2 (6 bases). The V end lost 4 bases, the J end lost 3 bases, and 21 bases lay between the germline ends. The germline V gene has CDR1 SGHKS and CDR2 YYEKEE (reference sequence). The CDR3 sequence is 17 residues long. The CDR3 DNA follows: TGTGCCAGCAGCGGGGCCCCGGGTCCTCGGGAGACAGATACGCAGTATTTT. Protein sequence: CASSGAPGPRETDTQYF.

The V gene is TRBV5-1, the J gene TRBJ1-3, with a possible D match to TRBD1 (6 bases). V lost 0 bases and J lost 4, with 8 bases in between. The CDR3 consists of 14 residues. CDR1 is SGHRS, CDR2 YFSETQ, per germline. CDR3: CASSLGTAGNTIYF. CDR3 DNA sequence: TGCGCCAGCAGCTTGGGGACAGCCGGAAACACCATATATTTT. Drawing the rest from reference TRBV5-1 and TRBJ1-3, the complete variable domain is KAGVTQTPRYLIKTRGQQVTLSCSPISGHRSVSWYQQTPGQGLQFLFEYFSETQRNKGNFPGRFSGRQFSNSRSEMNVSTLELGDSALYLCASSLGTAGNTIYFGEGSWLTVV.

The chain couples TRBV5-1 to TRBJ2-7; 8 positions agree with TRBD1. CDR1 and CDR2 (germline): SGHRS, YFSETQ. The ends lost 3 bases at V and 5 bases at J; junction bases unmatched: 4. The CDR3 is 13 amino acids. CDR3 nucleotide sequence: TGCGCCAGCAGCTACAGGGGGTACGACGAGCAGTACTTC. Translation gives CASSYRGYDEQYF.

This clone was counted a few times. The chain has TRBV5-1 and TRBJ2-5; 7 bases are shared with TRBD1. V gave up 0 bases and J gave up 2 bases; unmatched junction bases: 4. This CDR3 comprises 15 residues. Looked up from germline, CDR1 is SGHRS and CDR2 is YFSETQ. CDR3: CASSLAGTEQETQYF. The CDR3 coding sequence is TGCGCCAGCAGCTTGGCCGGGACAGAACAAGAGACCCAGTACTTC.

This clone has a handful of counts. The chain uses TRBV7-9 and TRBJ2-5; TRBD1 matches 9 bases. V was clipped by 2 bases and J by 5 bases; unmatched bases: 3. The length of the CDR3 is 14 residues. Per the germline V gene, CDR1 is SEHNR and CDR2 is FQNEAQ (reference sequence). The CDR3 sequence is CASSLTGGSETQYF. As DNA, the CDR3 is TGTGCCAGCAGCTTAACAGGGGGCTCGGAGACCCAGTACTTC.

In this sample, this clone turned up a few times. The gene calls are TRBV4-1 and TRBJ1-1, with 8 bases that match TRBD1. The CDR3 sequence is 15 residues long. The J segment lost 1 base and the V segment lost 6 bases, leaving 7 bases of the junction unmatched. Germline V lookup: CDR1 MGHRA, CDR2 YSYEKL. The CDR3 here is CASRGGQVENTEAFF. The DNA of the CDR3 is TGCGCCAGCAGGGGGGGACAGGTGGAGAACACTGAAGCTTTCTTT.

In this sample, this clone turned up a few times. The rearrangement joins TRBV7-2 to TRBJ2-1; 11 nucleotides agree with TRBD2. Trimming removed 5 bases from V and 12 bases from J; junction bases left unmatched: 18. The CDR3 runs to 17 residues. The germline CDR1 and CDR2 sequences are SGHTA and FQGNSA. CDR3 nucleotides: TGTGCCAGCAGCCCAGTATCTAGCGGGGGGTCCCGGGGGGGGCAGTTCTTC. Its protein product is CASSPVSSGGSRGGQFF.

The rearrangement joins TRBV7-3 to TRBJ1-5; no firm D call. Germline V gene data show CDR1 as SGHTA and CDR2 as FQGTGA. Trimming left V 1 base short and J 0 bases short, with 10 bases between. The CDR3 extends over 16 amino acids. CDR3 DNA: TGTGCCAGCAGCTTAAGGAGTGGCGATAGCAATCAGCCCCAGCATTTT. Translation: CASSLRSGDSNQPQHF.